What follows are 32 T cell receptor beta chains derived from one specimen sequenced in a study of CD8+CD57+ T cells in acquired aplastic anemia. TCR beta VDJ and CDR3 profiling used genomic DNA as template. Each CDR3 protein gets one entry after TCRdb re-called the reads with MiXCR. The sample shows about 130,000 distinct CDR3 sequences, more than 40% of them seen only once. Sequencing was performed on sorted CD4+, CD8+, or CD8+CD57+ T cells (not recorded which) from PBMCs. These receptors were obtained from a human donor in good health, serving as a control.

The rearrangement uses TRBV7-3 and TRBJ2-5; D remains ambiguous. Germline lookup yields CDR1 SGHTA and CDR2 FQGTGA. CDR3 length: 14 residues. V was pared by 1 base and J by 4 bases, with 10 bases between. The CDR3 sequence is CASSLNGGSETQYF. The DNA for the CDR3 is TGTGCCAGCAGCTTAAACGGTGGATCAGAGACCCAGTACTTC.

In its sample, this clonotype was seen a few times. V usage is TRBV15 and J usage is TRBJ2-1; D is perhaps TRBD1 or TRBD2 (6 bases each). V was shortened by 7 bases and J by 3 bases, with 13 bases between the two germline ends. CDR1 and CDR2 from the germline V gene are LNHNV and YYDKDF (reference sequence). The CDR3 is 14 amino acids. CDR3: CATTRGRDYNEQFF. DNA of the CDR3: TGTGCCACCACCCGGGGGCGCGACTACAATGAGCAGTTCTTC.

In this sample, this clonotype turned up a few times. V and J are TRBV29-1 and TRBJ2-3; 9 bases map to TRBD1. Germline CDR1 SQVTM, CDR2 ANQGSEA. The V and J ends lost 4 bases and 4 bases, in that order; junction bases with no gene match: 3. This CDR3 has 13 amino acids. The CDR3 DNA sequence: TGCAGCGTTGGGGACAGGGAGGCAGATACGCAGTATTTT. Translating gives CSVGDREADTQYF.

The chain is built from TRBV20-1 and TRBJ1-1; D gene ambiguous. V lost 4 bases and J lost 4, with 13 bases in between. Germline CDR1 reads DFQATT; CDR2 reads SNEGSKA (reference sequence). The CDR3 consists of 13 residues. CDR3 DNA sequence: TGCAGTGCTACAGAGGGCATGGCCACTGAAGCTTTCTTT. Its translation: CSATEGMATEAFF.

This clonotype was counted ten times or more. The V call is TRBV6-5, the J call TRBJ2-7; 9 nucleotides line up with TRBD2. Germline V gene sequence: CDR1 MNHEY, CDR2 SVGAGI. The CDR3 is 15 amino acids. V lost 0 bases and J lost 3; bases outside the gene matches: 3. The chain's CDR3 is CASSYSSSGVYEQYF. The CDR3 nucleotides are TGTGCCAGCAGTTACTCTTCTAGCGGGGTCTACGAGCAGTACTTC.

Concerning this clonotype itself: This could be a read error, since a much larger clone is one nucleotide away. The rearrangement joins TRBV14 to TRBJ2-2; possibly TRBD1 for D (6 bases). This CDR3 has 15 residues. The V gene's germline CDR1 is SGHDN and CDR2 FVKESK. CDR3 bases: TGTGCCAGCAGCCAAGGGACAGCGAACACCGGGGAGCTGCTTTTT. Translation gives CASSQGTANTGELLF.

CDR3 nucleotide sequence: TGTGCCAGCAGTGGGACTGAGACCCAGTACTTC. It specifies CASSGTETQYF. This rearrangement joins TRBV2 to TRBJ2-5; tentative D call: TRBD2 (5 bases). Germline values: CDR1 SNHLY, CDR2 FYNNEI. This CDR3 region has 11 residues. Trimming took off 4 bases at V and 5 bases at J, with 5 bases between the two ends.

This clonotype was detected many times. The genes are TRBV12-3 or TRBV12-4 and TRBJ2-2, with a possible D match to TRBD1 (5 bases). Deletions cut 6 bases from V and 2 bases from J, with 13 bases between. CDR3 length equals 15 residues. CDR3 DNA sequence: TGTGCCAGCAGCTCCAGGGCCGGTAACACCGGGGAGCTGTTTTTT. Translating gives CASSSRAGNTGELFF.

The chain has TRBV20-1 and TRBJ1-5; D is unresolved. V lost 1 base and J 0 bases, leaving 10 bases between the germline ends. This CDR3 region has 15 residues. Germline loops: CDR1 DFQATT, CDR2 SNEGSKA (reference sequence). The CDR3 protein is CSARGGTDSNQPQHF. The CDR3 nucleotides read TGCAGTGCTAGAGGGGGAACGGATAGCAATCAGCCCCAGCATTTT.

The CDR3 DNA reads TGCGCCAGCAGTGAGAGTGGGTCGGGTGAAGCTTTCTTT. It codes for CASSESGSGEAFF. V usage is TRBV10-1 and J usage is TRBJ1-1, with D unclear. CDR3 length: 13 residues. Trimming took 2 bases from V and 7 from J, leaving 11 bases between them. Germline CDR1 reads WNHNN; CDR2 reads SYGVQD (reference sequence).

This clonotype occurred many times. The chain employs TRBV6-2 or TRBV6-3 and TRBJ1-6, with D possibly matching TRBD1 (6 bases). CDR3 size: 14 residues. Deletions cut 7 bases from V and 9 bases from J, with 16 bases between. Germline V gene lookup returns CDR1 MNHEY and CDR2 SVGEGT. The CDR3 DNA sequence: TGTGCCAGCACTGTGGCAGGGGAACTTTCACCCCTCCACTTT. Residues: CASTVAGELSPLHF.

This clonotype appeared many times. CDR3 sequence reads: CASSYSSGTRGGTDTQYF. In nucleotides, the CDR3 is TGTGCCAGCAGCTATTCATCCGGGACTAGGGGGGGCACAGATACGCAGTATTTT. The chain is built from TRBV11-2 and TRBJ2-3; 8 nucleotides match TRBD2. This CDR3 region has 18 residues. The trim removed 4 bases at V and 1 base at J, leaving 13 bases unmatched. Germline loops: CDR1 SGHAT, CDR2 FQNNGV.

In the case of this clonotype: A single base separates this from a much larger clone, so it may be a read error. The J gene is TRBJ1-1, the V gene TRBV10-3, with 7 nucleotides matching TRBD1. CDR3 length: 14 residues. Germline V gene sequence: CDR1 ENHRY, CDR2 SYGVKD. Trimming took 11 bases from V and 1 from J; bases not matched to a gene: 10. CDR3 DNA sequence: TGTGCCGGCAGCGGGACAGCTCCGAACACTGAAGCTTTCTTT. This encodes CAGSGTAPNTEAFF.

This clonotype was recorded once. The junction shows a germline mismatch at one end, possibly a read error. The V gene is TRBV7-2, the J gene TRBJ2-2; weak D call: TRBD1 (6 bases). The CDR3 is made up of 15 amino acids. CDR1 is SGHTA, CDR2 FQGNSA, per germline. This chain's CDR3 is CAGSLRDTYTGEPFF. The CDR3, as DNA: TGTGCCGGCAGTCTCCGGGACACCTACACCGGGGAGCCGTTTTTT.

This clonotype was observed many times. V usage is TRBV12-3 or TRBV12-4 and J usage is TRBJ1-5; 7 positions match TRBD1. This CDR3 has 17 residues. Trimming at V came to 6 bases and at J to 6 bases, leaving 17 bases not matched to a gene. DNA of the CDR3: TGTGCCAGCAGCCCCGGGGGGTGGCAGGGGGGACGTCAGCCCCAGCATTTT. It codes for CASSPGGWQGGRQPQHF.

This chain uses TRBV20-1 with TRBJ2-7; 10 bases are shared with TRBD1. The V and J ends lost 6 bases and 4 bases, in that order; junction bases with no gene match: 9. Germline V gives CDR1 DFQATT, CDR2 SNEGSKA (reference sequence). This CDR3 has 14 residues. Here the CDR3 reads CSAPGQGRSYEQYF. The DNA for the CDR3 is TGCAGTGCGCCGGGACAGGGGCGGTCGTACGAGCAGTACTTC.

This clonotype was picked up one time. The final CDR3 position lacks the conserved phenylalanine or tryptophan, pointing to a likely read error. The gene calls are TRBV19 and TRBJ1-1; no reliable D call. The CDR3 has 14 residues. Germline CDR1 reads LNHDA; CDR2 reads SQIVND (reference sequence). Trimming shortened V by 7 bases and J by 1 base, and 13 bases separated the two germline ends. The CDR3 bases are TGTGCCAGTACCCCCTGGGAGCGGAACACTGAAGCTTTCCTT. This sequence encodes CASTPWERNTEAFL.

This clonotype was counted a few times. Given the absence of the conserved phenylalanine or tryptophan at the CDR3 end, a read error is likely. The limits of the CDR3 on the DNA are not certain, so only TCRdb's listed CDR3 is given. This sequence joins TRBV14 and TRBJ1-2. From germline, CDR1 is SGHDN and CDR2 FVKESK. The CDR3 has 15 residues if both end residues are counted. The CDR3 sequence: CASSQAPPRDPQWLV.

This clonotype was observed a single time. V gene TRBV20-1 combines with J gene TRBJ1-1; tentative D call: TRBD1 (5 bases). CDR1 is DFQATT, CDR2 SNEGSKA, per germline (reference sequence). This CDR3 is 13 amino acids long. V shed 2 bases and J shed 7 bases, with 14 bases lying between them. CDR3 nucleotides: TGCAGTGCTAGACACCCCAGGGAACATGAAGCTTTCTTT. Translation: CSARHPREHEAFF.

This clonotype was seen only once. The J gene is TRBJ2-3, the V gene TRBV7-6, with 7 bases matching TRBD2. CDR1 is SGHVS, CDR2 FNYEAQ, per germline. Trimming removed 4 bases from V and 2 bases from J; junction bases left unmatched: 6. The CDR3 sequence is 15 residues long. The CDR3 DNA reads TGTGCCAGCAGCTCGAGGACTAGGATCACAGATACGCAGTATTTT. This sequence encodes CASSSRTRITDTQYF.

In its sample, this clonotype was seen once. This chain joins TRBV7-2 and TRBJ1-2, with TRBD1 identical over 8 bases. J was trimmed by 9 bases and V by 1 base; bases with no gene match: 7. The CDR3 spans 14 residues. The germline gives CDR1 SGHTA, CDR2 FQGNSA. Here the CDR3 DNA reads TGTGCCAGCAGCTTAGACACAGGGGGGGAGAGCTACACCTTC. Its protein product is CASSLDTGGESYTF.

With respect to this clonotype: Its ends do not fully match the called genes, so a read error is possible. V and J are TRBV30 and TRBJ2-1; 7 bases agree with TRBD2. Germline V CDR1 and CDR2: GTSNPN, SVGIG (reference sequence). The length of the CDR3 is 13 residues. This CDR3 is CGWSRRGYNEQFF. The CDR3 region has the DNA TGTGGCTGGAGTCGGCGGGGGTACAATGAGCAGTTCTTC.

The chain couples TRBV28 to TRBJ1-4, with 11 bases identical to TRBD1. J gave up 8 bases and V 8 bases, and 10 bases lay outside the gene matches. Germline V CDR1 and CDR2: MDHEN, SYDVKM. This CDR3 has 15 residues. The CDR3 sequence: CASLTPGQGDEKLFF. CDR3 sequence (DNA): TGTGCCAGCCTGACACCGGGACAGGGGGACGAAAAACTGTTTTTT.

This clonotype was detected ten times or more. This chain uses TRBV6-1 with TRBJ2-7, with TRBD2 as a possible D gene (7 bases). The CDR3 is made up of 15 amino acids. Germline lookup yields CDR1 MNHNS and CDR2 SASEGT. V lost 4 bases and J lost 5, with 18 bases in between. This CDR3 reads CASSGGGEGEDEQYF. DNA of the CDR3: TGTGCCAGCAGTGGGGGCGGGGAGGGGGAGGACGAGCAGTACTTC.

This clonotype was seen ten or more times. The chain is built from TRBV19 and TRBJ2-3; 10 nucleotides agree with TRBD2. CDR3 length: 15 residues. CDR1 is LNHDA and CDR2 is SQIVND in the germline V gene (reference sequence). Unmatched junction bases numbered 5, after V lost 5 bases and J lost 3 bases. The CDR3 region is CASSERGGGTDTQYF. In DNA, the CDR3 is TGTGCCAGTAGTGAGCGGGGGGGAGGTACAGATACGCAGTATTTT.

In this sample, this clonotype turned up many times. The V gene is TRBV19, the J gene TRBJ2-7; possible D gene TRBD2, 6 bases. Trimming stripped 4 bases from V and 3 bases from J, with 13 bases between. The length of the CDR3 is 14 residues. Germline assignment: CDR1 LNHDA and CDR2 SQIVND (reference sequence). Here the CDR3 reads CASSREPEGYEQYF. The CDR3 DNA reads as TGTGCCAGTAGTAGGGAGCCGGAGGGCTACGAGCAGTACTTC.

The rearrangement joins TRBV6-1 to TRBJ1-2, with 7 nucleotides matching TRBD1. The V segment lost 6 bases and the J segment 4 bases; nucleotides outside the gene matches: 17. Germline lookup yields CDR1 MNHNS and CDR2 SASEGT. The CDR3 is 17 residues long. The CDR3 reads CASRSTGSVRTLYGYTF. The DNA for the CDR3 is TGTGCCAGCAGATCGACAGGGTCAGTCCGCACGCTCTATGGCTACACCTTC.

This clonotype was counted many times. V and J are TRBV7-9 and TRBJ1-6; 9 nucleotides line up with TRBD1. CDR3 length: 15 amino acids. V lost 2 bases, J lost 8 bases, and 4 bases stayed unmatched. The germline gives CDR1 SEHNR, CDR2 FQNEAQ (reference sequence). The CDR3 spells CASSLMTGGDSPLHF. The CDR3 nucleotides are TGTGCCAGCAGCTTAATGACAGGGGGGGATTCACCCCTCCACTTT.

This chain uses TRBV25-1 with TRBJ1-2, with 7 positions matching TRBD1. Looked up from germline, CDR1 is MGHDK and CDR2 is SYGVNS. Trimming cost V 3 bases and J 11 bases; bases outside gene matches: 12. CDR3 length equals 14 residues. The DNA for the CDR3 is TGTGCCAGCAGTGACAGTAGCAGGGGGGAGATGTACACCTTC. Translating gives CASSDSSRGEMYTF.

This clonotype was seen ten or more times. J is TRBJ2-5 and V is TRBV11-1, with D hard to call. From germline, CDR1 is SGHAT and CDR2 FQDESV (reference sequence). The V gene lost 6 bases and the J gene lost 0 bases, with 5 bases spanning the gap. The CDR3 runs to 12 residues. As DNA, the CDR3 is TGTGCCAGCAGTATATACCAAGAGACCCAGTACTTC. Translated, it gives CASSIYQETQYF.

This clonotype was detected a few times. V is TRBV19 and J is TRBJ2-2, with D perhaps matching TRBD1 or TRBD2 (5 bases each). The CDR3 is 14 amino acids. The V end was cut by 4 bases, the J end by 5 bases, with 11 bases between. Germline-derived CDR1 and CDR2 are LNHDA and SQIVND (reference sequence). The CDR3 reads CASSTGTETGELFF. The CDR3 region has the DNA TGTGCCAGTAGTACAGGGACCGAGACCGGGGAGCTGTTTTTT.

This clonotype was counted many times. V gene TRBV20-1 combines with J gene TRBJ2-3; D is perhaps TRBD1 (7 bases). The germline CDR1 and CDR2 sequences are DFQATT and SNEGSKA (reference sequence). This CDR3 is 14 amino acids long. Trimming took off 1 base at V and 4 bases at J, with 12 bases between the two ends. DNA of the CDR3: TGCAGTGCTAGAGGGCAGGGGGGACCAGATACGCAGTATTTT. It translates to CSARGQGGPDTQYF.